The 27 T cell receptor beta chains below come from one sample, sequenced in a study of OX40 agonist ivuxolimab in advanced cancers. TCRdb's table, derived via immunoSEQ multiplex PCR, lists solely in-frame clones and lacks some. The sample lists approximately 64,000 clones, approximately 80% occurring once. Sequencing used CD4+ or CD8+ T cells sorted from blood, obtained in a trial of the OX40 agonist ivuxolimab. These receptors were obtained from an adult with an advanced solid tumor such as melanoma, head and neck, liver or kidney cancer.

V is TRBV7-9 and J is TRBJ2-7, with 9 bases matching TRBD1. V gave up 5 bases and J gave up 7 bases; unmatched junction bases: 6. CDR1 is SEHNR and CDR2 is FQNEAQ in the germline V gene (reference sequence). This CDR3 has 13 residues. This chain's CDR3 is CASSPQGAEEQYF. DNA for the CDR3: TGTGCCAGCAGCCCACAGGGGGCGGAGGAGCAGTACTTC.

CDR3 loop: CASSFRVVTEAFF. In DNA, the CDR3 is TGTGCCAGCAGTTTCCGGGTGGTCACTGAAGCTTTCTTT. The chain combines TRBV28 with TRBJ1-1; D is ambiguous. Germline assignment: CDR1 MDHEN and CDR2 SYDVKM. The germline V and J ends were trimmed by 3 bases and 4 bases, with 9 bases remaining between them. The CDR3 spans 13 residues.

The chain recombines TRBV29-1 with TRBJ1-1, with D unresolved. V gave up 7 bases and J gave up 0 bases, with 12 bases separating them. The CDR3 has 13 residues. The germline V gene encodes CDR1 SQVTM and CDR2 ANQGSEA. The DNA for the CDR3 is TGCAGCGCTAATCGGGGATTGAACACTGAAGCTTTCTTT. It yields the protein CSANRGLNTEAFF.

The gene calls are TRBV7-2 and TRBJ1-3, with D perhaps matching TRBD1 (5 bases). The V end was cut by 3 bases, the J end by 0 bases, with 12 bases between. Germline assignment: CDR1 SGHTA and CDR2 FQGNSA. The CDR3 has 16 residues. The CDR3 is CASSLGPFNSGNTIYF. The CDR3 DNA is TGTGCCAGCAGCTTGGGGCCCTTCAACTCTGGAAACACCATATATTTT.

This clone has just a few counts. The CDR3 here is CASSRPGTGNTIYF. The CDR3 DNA follows: TGTGCCAGCAGCCGCCCAGGGACTGGAAACACCATATATTTT. The chain uses TRBV7-2 and TRBJ1-3, with D perhaps TRBD1 (5 bases). V was clipped by 5 bases and J by 2 bases, with 10 bases between them. This CDR3 region has 14 residues. Germline V gene data show CDR1 as SGHTA and CDR2 as FQGNSA.

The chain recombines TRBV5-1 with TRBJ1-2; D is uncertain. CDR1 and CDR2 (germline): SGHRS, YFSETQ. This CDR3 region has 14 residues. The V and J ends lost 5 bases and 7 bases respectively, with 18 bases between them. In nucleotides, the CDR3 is TGCGCCAGCAGGGCCCCCTGGCAGGTCGGTGGCTACACCTTC. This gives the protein CASRAPWQVGGYTF.

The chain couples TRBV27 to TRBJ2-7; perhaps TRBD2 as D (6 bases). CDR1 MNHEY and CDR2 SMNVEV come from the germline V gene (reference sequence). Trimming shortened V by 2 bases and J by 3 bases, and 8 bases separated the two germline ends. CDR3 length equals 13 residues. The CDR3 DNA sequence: TGTGCCAGCAGTTTAGTCGGGAGCTACGAGCAGTACTTC. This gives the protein CASSLVGSYEQYF.

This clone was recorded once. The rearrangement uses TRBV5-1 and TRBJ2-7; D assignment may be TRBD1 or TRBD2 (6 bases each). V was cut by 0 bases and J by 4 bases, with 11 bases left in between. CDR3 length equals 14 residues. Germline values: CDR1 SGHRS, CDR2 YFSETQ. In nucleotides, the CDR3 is TGCGCCAGCAGCTTGGATGGGGGGCGTTACGAGCAGTACTTC. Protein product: CASSLDGGRYEQYF.

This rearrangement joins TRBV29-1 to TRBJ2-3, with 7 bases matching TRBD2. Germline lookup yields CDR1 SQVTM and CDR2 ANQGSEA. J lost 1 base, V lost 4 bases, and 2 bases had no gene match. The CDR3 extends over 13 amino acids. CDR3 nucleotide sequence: TGCAGCGTTGTGGCGGGGGGCACAGATACGCAGTATTTT. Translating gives CSVVAGGTDTQYF.

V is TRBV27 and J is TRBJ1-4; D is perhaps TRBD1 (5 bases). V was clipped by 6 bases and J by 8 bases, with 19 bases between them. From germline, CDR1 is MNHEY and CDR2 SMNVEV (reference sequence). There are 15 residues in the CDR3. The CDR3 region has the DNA TGTGCCAGCAGAAGAGGCGGAGGGGTAGGGGAAAAACTGTTTTTT. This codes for CASRRGGGVGEKLFF.

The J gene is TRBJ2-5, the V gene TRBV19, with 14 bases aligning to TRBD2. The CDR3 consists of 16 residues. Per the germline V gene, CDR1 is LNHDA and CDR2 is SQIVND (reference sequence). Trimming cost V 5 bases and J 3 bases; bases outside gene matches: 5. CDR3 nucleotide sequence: TGTGCCAGTAGTCCCTCGACTAGCGGGAGGGAAGAGACCCAGTACTTC. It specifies CASSPSTSGREETQYF.

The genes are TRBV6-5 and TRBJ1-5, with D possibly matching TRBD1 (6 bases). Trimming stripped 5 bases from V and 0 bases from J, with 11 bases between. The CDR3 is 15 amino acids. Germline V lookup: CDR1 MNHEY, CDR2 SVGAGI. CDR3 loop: CASSLGQYSNQPQHF. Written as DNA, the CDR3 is TGTGCCAGCAGTCTCGGACAGTATAGCAATCAGCCCCAGCATTTT.

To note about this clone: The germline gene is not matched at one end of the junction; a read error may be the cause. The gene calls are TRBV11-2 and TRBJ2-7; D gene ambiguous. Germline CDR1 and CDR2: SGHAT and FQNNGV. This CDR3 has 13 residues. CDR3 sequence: CASSLVLDGGSDF. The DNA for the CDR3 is TGTGCCAGCAGCTTAGTCCTCGACGGCGGATCGGACTTC. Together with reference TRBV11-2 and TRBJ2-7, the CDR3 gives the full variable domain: EAGVAQSPRYKIIEKRQSVAFWCNPISGHATLYWYQQILGQGPKLLIQFQNNGVVDDSQLPKDRFSAERLKGVDSTLKIQPAKLEDSAVYLCASSLVLDGGSDFGPGTRLTVT.

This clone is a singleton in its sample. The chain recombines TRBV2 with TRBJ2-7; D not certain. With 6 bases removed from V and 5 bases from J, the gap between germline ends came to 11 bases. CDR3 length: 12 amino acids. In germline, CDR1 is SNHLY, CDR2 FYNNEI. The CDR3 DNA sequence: TGTGCCAGCAGCCTAGGTTACAACGAGCAGTACTTC. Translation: CASSLGYNEQYF.

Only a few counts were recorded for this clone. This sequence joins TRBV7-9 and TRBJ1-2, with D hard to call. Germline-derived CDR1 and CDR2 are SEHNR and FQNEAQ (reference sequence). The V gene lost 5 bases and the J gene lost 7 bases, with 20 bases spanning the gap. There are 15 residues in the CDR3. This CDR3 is CASSPPSAGPPGYTF. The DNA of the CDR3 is TGTGCCAGCAGCCCTCCCTCAGCGGGCCCGCCTGGCTACACCTTC.

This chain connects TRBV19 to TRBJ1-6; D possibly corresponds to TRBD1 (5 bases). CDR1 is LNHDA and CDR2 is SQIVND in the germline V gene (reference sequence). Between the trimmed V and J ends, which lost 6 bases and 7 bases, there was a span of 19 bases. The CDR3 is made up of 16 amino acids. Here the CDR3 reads CASREPGGGRNSPLHF. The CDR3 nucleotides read TGTGCCAGTAGAGAACCCGGGGGAGGGAGGAATTCACCCCTCCACTTT. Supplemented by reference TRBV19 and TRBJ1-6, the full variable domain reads DGGITQSPKYLFRKEGQNVTLSCEQNLNHDAMYWYRQDPGQGLRLIYYSQIVNDFQKGDIAEGYSVSREKKESFPLTVTSAQKNPTAFYLCASREPGGGRNSPLHFGNGTRLTVT.

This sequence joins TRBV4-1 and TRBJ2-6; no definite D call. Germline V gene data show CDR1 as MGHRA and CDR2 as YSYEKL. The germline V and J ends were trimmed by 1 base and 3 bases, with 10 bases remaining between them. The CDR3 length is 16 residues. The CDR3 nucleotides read TGCGCCAGCAGCCAAGGATCAGTCTTTGGGGCCAACGTCCTGACTTTC. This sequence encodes CASSQGSVFGANVLTF.

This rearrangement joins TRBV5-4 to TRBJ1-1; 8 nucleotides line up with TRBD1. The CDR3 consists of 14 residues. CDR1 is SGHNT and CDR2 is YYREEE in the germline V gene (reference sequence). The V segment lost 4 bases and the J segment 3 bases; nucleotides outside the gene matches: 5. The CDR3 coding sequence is TGTGCCAGCAGCCGCGGACAGGGAGACACTGAAGCTTTCTTT. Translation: CASSRGQGDTEAFF. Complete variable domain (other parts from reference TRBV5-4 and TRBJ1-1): ETGVTQSPTHLIKTRGQQVTLRCSSQSGHNTVSWYQQALGQGPQFIFQYYREEENGRGNFPPRFSGLQFPNYSSELNVNALELDDSALYLCASSRGQGDTEAFFGQGTRLTVV.

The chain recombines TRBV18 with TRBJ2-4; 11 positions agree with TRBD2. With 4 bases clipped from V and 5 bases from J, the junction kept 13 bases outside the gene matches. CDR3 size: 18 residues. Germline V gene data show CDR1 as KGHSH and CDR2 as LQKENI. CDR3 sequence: CASSRRTSGGQRENIQYF. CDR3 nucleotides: TGTGCCAGCTCACGCCGCACTAGCGGGGGTCAAAGGGAAAACATTCAGTACTTC.

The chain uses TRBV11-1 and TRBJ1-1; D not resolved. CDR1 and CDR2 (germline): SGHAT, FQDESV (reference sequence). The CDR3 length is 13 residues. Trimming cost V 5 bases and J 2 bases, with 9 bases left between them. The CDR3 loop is CASSPWRNTEAFF. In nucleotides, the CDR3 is TGTGCCAGCAGCCCCTGGCGAAACACTGAAGCTTTCTTT.

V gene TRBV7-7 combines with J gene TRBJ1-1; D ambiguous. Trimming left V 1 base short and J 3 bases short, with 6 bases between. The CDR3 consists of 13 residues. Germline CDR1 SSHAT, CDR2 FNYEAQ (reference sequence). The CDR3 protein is CASSLDRDTEAFF. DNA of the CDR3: TGTGCCAGCAGCTTAGATAGGGACACTGAAGCTTTCTTT.

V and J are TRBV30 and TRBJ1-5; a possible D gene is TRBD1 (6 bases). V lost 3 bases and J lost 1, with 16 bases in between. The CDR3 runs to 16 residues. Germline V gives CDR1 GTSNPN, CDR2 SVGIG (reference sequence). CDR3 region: CAWSAQGLISNQPQHF. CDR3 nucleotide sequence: TGTGCCTGGAGCGCCCAGGGGCTGATCAGCAATCAGCCCCAGCATTTT.

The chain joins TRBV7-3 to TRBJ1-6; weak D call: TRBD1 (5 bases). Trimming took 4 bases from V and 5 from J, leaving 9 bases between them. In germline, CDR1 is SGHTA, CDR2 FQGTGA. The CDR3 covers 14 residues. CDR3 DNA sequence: TGTGCCAGCAGCTATCAGGGTAATAATTCACCCCTCCACTTT. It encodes CASSYQGNNSPLHF.

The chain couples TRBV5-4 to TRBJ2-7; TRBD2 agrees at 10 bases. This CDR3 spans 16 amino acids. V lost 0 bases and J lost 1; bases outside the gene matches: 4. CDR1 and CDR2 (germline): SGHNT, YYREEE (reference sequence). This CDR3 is CASSLGKAGGSYEQYF. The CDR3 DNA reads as TGTGCCAGCAGCTTGGGGAAAGCGGGGGGGTCCTACGAGCAGTACTTC. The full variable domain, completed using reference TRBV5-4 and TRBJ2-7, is ETGVTQSPTHLIKTRGQQVTLRCSSQSGHNTVSWYQQALGQGPQFIFQYYREEENGRGNFPPRFSGLQFPNYSSELNVNALELDDSALYLCASSLGKAGGSYEQYFGPGTRLTVT.

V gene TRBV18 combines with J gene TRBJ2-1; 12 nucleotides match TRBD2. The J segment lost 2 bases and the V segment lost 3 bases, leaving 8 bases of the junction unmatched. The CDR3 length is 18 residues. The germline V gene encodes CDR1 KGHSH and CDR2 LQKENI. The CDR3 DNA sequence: TGTGCCAGCTCACCCTCAGATCTAGCGGGGGGGACCTACAATGAGCAGTTCTTC. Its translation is CASSPSDLAGGTYNEQFF.

CDR3: CASGPRDRGTDTQYF. For the CDR3, the DNA is TGTGCTAGTGGCCCCCGGGACAGGGGTACAGATACGCAGTATTTT. This chain links TRBV12-5 with TRBJ2-3, with 10 nucleotides matching TRBD1. This CDR3 contains 15 residues. V lost 6 bases, J lost 3 bases, and 6 bases stayed unmatched. In germline, CDR1 is LGHNT, CDR2 FRNRAP.

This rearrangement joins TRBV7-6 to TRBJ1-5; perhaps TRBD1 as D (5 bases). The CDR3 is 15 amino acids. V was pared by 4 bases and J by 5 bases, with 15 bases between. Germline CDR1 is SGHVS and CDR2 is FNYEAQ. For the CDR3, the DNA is TGTGCCAGCAGCTCTATCCCCGGGGGTTATCAGCCCCAGCATTTT. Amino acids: CASSSIPGGYQPQHF.